Below, 23 T cell receptor beta chains from the same sample are listed, as sequenced in a study of Ad26.COV2.S vaccination and SARS-CoV-2 variants. The table came from immunoSEQ multiplex PCR; TCRdb's copy has only in-frame clones and leaves some out. The profile shows under 150,000 clones, 70% to 90% of them singletons. Specimen: peripheral blood, collected after recovery from COVID-19. All receptors derive from a human donor who had recovered from COVID-19.

This chain links TRBV12-5 with TRBJ2-5; D perhaps matches TRBD2 (6 bases). Trimming stripped 5 bases from V and 2 bases from J, with 15 bases between. The CDR3 has 15 amino acids. From germline, CDR1 is LGHNT and CDR2 FRNRAP. CDR3 in DNA: TGTGCTAGTGGTCTGAAGGGACTGCTGCAAGAGACCCAGTACTTC. It yields the protein CASGLKGLLQETQYF.

V usage is TRBV15 and J usage is TRBJ1-3; no firm D call. V lost 4 bases and J lost 8, with 12 bases in between. The CDR3 consists of 13 residues. CDR1 and CDR2 (germline): LNHNV, YYDKDF (reference sequence). CDR3 nucleotide sequence: TGTGCCACCAGCAACCGCCGTGGGGACACCATATATTTT. Translating it yields CATSNRRGDTIYF. Looking up the rest from reference TRBV15 and TRBJ1-3 gives the full variable domain: DAMVIQNPRYQVTQFGKPVTLSCSQTLNHNVMYWYQQKSSQAPKLLFHYYDKDFNNEADTPDNFQSRRPNTSFCFLDIRSPGLGDTAMYLCATSNRRGDTIYFGEGSWLTVV.

The V and J genes are TRBV3-1 (or the pseudogene TRBV3-2) and TRBJ2-5; TRBD2 is a possible D gene (6 bases). The CDR3 extends over 16 amino acids. Trimming cost V 4 bases and J 4 bases, with 19 bases left between them. From germline, CDR1 is LGHDT and CDR2 YNNKEL (reference sequence). CDR3 sequence reads: CASSLGGEMPLETQYF. The CDR3 DNA follows: TGTGCCAGCAGCCTAGGCGGGGAAATGCCATTAGAGACCCAGTACTTC.

The genes are TRBV6-2 or TRBV6-3 and TRBJ2-3; TRBD2 matches at 9 bases. V lost 2 bases, J lost 2 bases, and 11 bases stayed unmatched. This CDR3 comprises 18 residues. Germline V gene lookup returns CDR1 MNHEY and CDR2 SVGEGT. In DNA, the CDR3 is TGTGCCAGCAGTTACAGTGCGAAGCGGGGGGATTACACAGATACGCAGTATTTT. As protein: CASSYSAKRGDYTDTQYF.

This sequence joins TRBV28 and TRBJ2-7; TRBD2 might be the D (7 bases). The V gene's germline CDR1 is MDHEN and CDR2 SYDVKM. The V end lost 3 bases, the J end lost 6 bases, and 15 bases lay between the germline ends. The CDR3 totals 14 residues. The CDR3 loop is CASSLGGAAGEQYF. The CDR3 bases are TGTGCCAGCAGTTTGGGGGGGGCGGCCGGCGAGCAGTACTTC. The whole variable domain, remainder taken from reference TRBV28 and TRBJ2-7, is DVKVTQSSRYLVKRTGEKVFLECVQDMDHENMFWYRQDPGLGLRLIYFSYDVKMKEKGDIPEGYSVSREKKERFSLILESASTNQTSMYLCASSLGGAAGEQYFGPGTRLTVT.

The chain joins TRBV29-1 to TRBJ2-3, with 8 bases matching TRBD1. CDR1 SQVTM and CDR2 ANQGSEA come from the germline V gene. V dropped 5 bases and J dropped 0; count of bases not matched to a gene: 4. CDR3 length: 14 amino acids. CDR3 bases: TGCAGCGTTTCACAGGGGGATAGCACAGATACGCAGTATTTT. As protein: CSVSQGDSTDTQYF.

The rearrangement joins TRBV28 to TRBJ1-4; 9 nucleotides align to TRBD1. The CDR3 has 15 amino acids. Germline CDR1 reads MDHEN; CDR2 reads SYDVKM. V was clipped by 3 bases and J by 7 bases; unmatched bases: 6. CDR3 nucleotide sequence: TGTGCCAGCAGTTTTCCGGGACAGGGAGGTGAAAAACTGTTTTTT. Amino acids: CASSFPGQGGEKLFF.

V usage is TRBV10-1 and J usage is TRBJ1-1, with TRBD1 as a possible D gene (6 bases). CDR1 is WNHNN, CDR2 SYGVQD, per germline (reference sequence). This CDR3 is 16 amino acids long. V shed 0 bases and J shed 0 bases, with 11 bases lying between them. The CDR3 sequence: CASSESRGALNTEAFF. The CDR3 coding sequence is TGCGCCAGCAGTGAGTCTAGGGGGGCACTGAACACTGAAGCTTTCTTT.

This chain joins TRBV19 and TRBJ1-5, with a possible D match to TRBD1 (6 bases). Trimming shortened V by 5 bases and J by 7 bases, and 12 bases separated the two germline ends. The germline V gene encodes CDR1 LNHDA and CDR2 SQIVND (reference sequence). The CDR3 has 13 residues. CDR3 amino acids: CASSLQGGQPQHF. CDR3 bases: TGTGCCAGTAGTCTACAGGGAGGACAGCCCCAGCATTTT.

The chain employs TRBV5-6 and TRBJ1-2, with 7 nucleotides matching TRBD1. This CDR3 region has 15 residues. V was clipped by 3 bases and J by 4 bases; unmatched bases: 9. Germline V gene sequence: CDR1 SGHDT, CDR2 YYEEEE. CDR3 residues: CASSSGQTTPYGYTF. CDR3 nucleotide sequence: TGTGCCAGCAGCTCGGGACAGACCACTCCCTATGGCTACACCTTC.

The chain joins TRBV2 to TRBJ1-2, with 8 bases identical to TRBD1. The CDR3 sequence is 14 residues long. V gave up 5 bases and J gave up 3 bases; unmatched junction bases: 5. Germline V CDR1 and CDR2: SNHLY, FYNNEI. The CDR3 DNA is TGTGCCAGCAGTCTTGAGACAGGGGACTATGGCTACACCTTC. Amino acids: CASSLETGDYGYTF.

The CDR3: CASMKWENTGELFF. CDR3 nucleotide sequence: TGTGCCAGCATGAAATGGGAGAACACCGGGGAGCTGTTTTTT. The chain has TRBV28 and TRBJ2-2; D gene unclear. V lost 7 bases and J lost 1, with 10 bases in between. This CDR3 comprises 14 residues. CDR1 MDHEN and CDR2 SYDVKM come from the germline V gene.

This chain connects TRBV11-2 to TRBJ1-4, with TRBD1 as a possible D gene (5 bases). The CDR3 runs 16 residues. Trimming pared 0 bases from V and 7 bases from J, leaving 15 bases between. Germline CDR1 reads SGHAT; CDR2 reads FQNNGV. The CDR3 DNA reads as TGTGCCAGCAGCTTAGATCCAGGGATTCAAGGTGAAAAACTGTTTTTT. Residues: CASSLDPGIQGEKLFF.

This clone came up once. The chain has TRBV6-6 and TRBJ2-3; D is possibly TRBD1 or TRBD2 (5 bases each). The CDR3 extends over 13 amino acids. The ends were cut back, 6 bases at V and 3 bases at J, with 10 bases in the middle. Germline V gene data show CDR1 as MNHNY and CDR2 as SVGAGI (reference sequence). The CDR3 sequence is CASSWDGTDTQYF. CDR3 nucleotide sequence: TGTGCCAGCAGCTGGGACGGGACAGATACGCAGTATTTT.

CDR3 nucleotides: TGTGCCAGCACCGTTTTCGCCCCACCTACCGGGGAGACCCAGTACTTC. Protein product: CASTVFAPPTGETQYF. The gene calls are TRBV7-9 and TRBJ2-5, with unresolved D. Germline V gene lookup returns CDR1 SEHNR and CDR2 FQNEAQ (reference sequence). The V gene lost 7 bases and the J gene lost 5 bases, with 23 bases spanning the gap. This CDR3 comprises 16 residues.

The genes are TRBV5-1 and TRBJ2-2, with D uncertain. V dropped 2 bases and J dropped 8 bases, with 10 bases sitting between them. Germline CDR1 is SGHRS and CDR2 is YFSETQ. The CDR3 covers 13 residues. The CDR3 here is CASSFGPAGELFF. In DNA, the CDR3 is TGCGCCAGCAGCTTTGGTCCGGCTGGGGAGCTGTTTTTT.

The chain links TRBV28 to TRBJ1-1; D remains unclear. This CDR3 contains 11 residues. Looked up from germline, CDR1 is MDHEN and CDR2 is SYDVKM. V lost 4 bases and J lost 3, with 3 bases in between. CDR3 nucleotide sequence: TGTGCCAGCAGTTCTTACACTGAAGCTTTCTTT. This translates into CASSSYTEAFF.

The chain employs TRBV13 and TRBJ2-1; D gene ambiguous. V lost 3 bases and J 6 bases, leaving 15 bases between the germline ends. Germline CDR1 PRHDT, CDR2 FYEKMQ (reference sequence). This CDR3 comprises 15 residues. CDR3 DNA sequence: TGTGCCAGCAGCTTCAAGAAGGCCGGCGGCAATGAGCAGTTCTTC. It translates to CASSFKKAGGNEQFF.

V gene TRBV19 combines with J gene TRBJ1-1, with a tentative D call TRBD1 (5 bases). The V gene's germline CDR1 is LNHDA and CDR2 SQIVND (reference sequence). Trimming removed 1 base from V and 10 bases from J, with 13 bases in between. The CDR3 has 13 residues. CDR3 sequence: CASSIGLGVGAFF. DNA of the CDR3: TGTGCCAGTAGTATAGGCTTAGGGGTCGGAGCTTTCTTT.

This clone was seen a single time. The rearrangement links TRBV9 to TRBJ2-1, with TRBD1 matching 8 bases. Unmatched junction bases numbered 5, after V lost 3 bases and J lost 9 bases. CDR3 length: 13 amino acids. Germline V gene sequence: CDR1 SGDLS, CDR2 YYNGEE. CDR3 sequence: CASSEDRVGEQFF. The CDR3 DNA is TGTGCCAGCAGCGAGGACAGGGTAGGTGAGCAGTTCTTC.

The chain has TRBV6-6 and TRBJ1-5; D remains unclear. V lost 6 bases and J lost 1, with 16 bases in between. The CDR3 has 16 amino acids. Germline V gene sequence: CDR1 MNHNY, CDR2 SVGAGI (reference sequence). CDR3 nucleotide sequence: TGTGCCAGCAGGGCCCCCTCGGCAACAAGCAATCAGCCCCAGCATTTT. Translated: CASRAPSATSNQPQHF.

This clone has a single count. This chain joins TRBV4-1 and TRBJ1-2, with 7 bases lining up with TRBD1. There are 15 residues in the CDR3. The germline CDR1 and CDR2 sequences are MGHRA and YSYEKL. V was clipped by 0 bases and J by 8 bases; unmatched bases: 9. The CDR3 DNA reads TGCGCCAGCAGCCAAGAAAGGGGGCGATATCAAGGCTACACCTTC. Translating gives CASSQERGRYQGYTF.

The CDR3 loop reads CASSFTGSRNTIYF. In DNA form, the CDR3 reads TGTGCCAGCAGCTTCACGGGAAGTAGAAACACCATATATTTT. The chain couples TRBV11-2 to TRBJ1-3; no definite D call. The CDR3 is 14 amino acids. Trimming took 3 bases from V and 5 from J, leaving 11 bases between them. Germline CDR1 reads SGHAT; CDR2 reads FQNNGV.